This is a list of T cell receptor beta chains from one sample in a study of response to subunit inactivated influenza vaccine. One entry per CDR3 protein results from TCRdb running MiXCR on the RT-PCR reads. The repertoire holds about 520,000 distinct CDR3 sequences, with approximately 7.2% as singletons. Source: PBMCs from blood, taken 23 to 25 months after vaccination. These receptors originate from a man aged 50-75 years who received an inactivated influenza vaccine. CDR3s include the opening cysteine and the closing phenylalanine or tryptophan. D genes are given only for firm matches.

V,D,length,J,CDR3
TRBV28,TRBD1,14,TRBJ1-2,CASSWGTGNYGYTF
TRBV6-1,.,16,TRBJ2-3,CASSEVARRGTDTQYF
TRBV5-5,.,14,TRBJ2-3,CASSYRVLTDTQYF
TRBV4-1,.,14,TRBJ2-7,CASSPRDGTYEQYF
TRBV10-3,TRBD1,13,TRBJ2-1,CAIRGTGVNEQFF
TRBV29-1,.,13,TRBJ2-1,CSVMGVPPSEQFF
TRBV12-3/TRBV12-4,.,14,TRBJ2-3,CASSFSHLADTQYF
TRBV28,TRBD2,16,TRBJ2-1,CASSLASGSKGNEQFF
TRBV20-1,.,14,TRBJ2-1,CSASLRRSYNEQFF
TRBV5-1,TRBD2,17,TRBJ2-7,CASSWGLAGELPYEQYF
TRBV12-3/TRBV12-4,.,11,TRBJ1-2,CASSFRVGYTF
TRBV2,.,9,TRBJ2-7,CASGGEQYF
TRBV20-1,TRBD1,16,TRBJ1-5,CSARELRTGGGQPQHF
TRBV10-3,.,15,TRBJ1-5,CAIRDEGGSNQPQHF
TRBV5-1,.,16,TRBJ2-2,CASLPGHRTGEGELFF
TRBV6-2/TRBV6-3,.,14,TRBJ1-6,CASSPGRYNSPLHF
TRBV9,TRBD2,15,TRBJ2-3,CASSVRGRAGDTQYF
TRBV5-1,TRBD1,13,TRBJ1-1,CASSVRDSTEAFF
TRBV7-9,.,16,TRBJ2-1,CASSLYGSGAYNEQFF
TRBV18,TRBD1,14,TRBJ1-6,CASSPGTGNSPLHF
TRBV7-9,.,11,TRBJ2-7,CASSSGRGQYF
TRBV12-3/TRBV12-4,.,12,TRBJ2-2,CASSLTAGELFF